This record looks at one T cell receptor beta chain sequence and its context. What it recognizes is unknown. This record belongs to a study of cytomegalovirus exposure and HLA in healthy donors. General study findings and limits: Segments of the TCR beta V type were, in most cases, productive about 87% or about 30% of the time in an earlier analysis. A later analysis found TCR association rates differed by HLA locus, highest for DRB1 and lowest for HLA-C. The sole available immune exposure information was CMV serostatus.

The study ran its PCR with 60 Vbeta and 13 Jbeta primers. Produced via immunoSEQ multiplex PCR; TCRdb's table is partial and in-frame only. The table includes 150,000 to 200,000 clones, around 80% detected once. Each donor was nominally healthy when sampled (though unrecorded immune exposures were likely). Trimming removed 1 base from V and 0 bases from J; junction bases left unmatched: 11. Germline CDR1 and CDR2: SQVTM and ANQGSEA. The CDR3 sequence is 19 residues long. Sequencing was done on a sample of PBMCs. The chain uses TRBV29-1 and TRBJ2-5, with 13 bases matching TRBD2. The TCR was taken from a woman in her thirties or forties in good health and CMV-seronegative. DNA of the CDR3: TGCAGCGTTGAAGGTCTGGGTGGACTAGCGGGAGTATACCAAGAGACCCAGTACTTC. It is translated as CSVEGLGGLAGVYQETQYF.